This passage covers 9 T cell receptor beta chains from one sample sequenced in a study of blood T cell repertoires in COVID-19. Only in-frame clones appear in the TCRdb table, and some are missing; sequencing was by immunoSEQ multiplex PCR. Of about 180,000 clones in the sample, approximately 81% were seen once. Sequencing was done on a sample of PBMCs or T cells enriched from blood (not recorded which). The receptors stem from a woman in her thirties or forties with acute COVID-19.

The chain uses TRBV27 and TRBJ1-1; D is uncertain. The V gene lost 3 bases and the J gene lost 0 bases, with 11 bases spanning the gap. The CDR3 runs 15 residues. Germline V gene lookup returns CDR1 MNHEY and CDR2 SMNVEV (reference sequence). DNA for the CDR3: TGTGCCAGCAGTTTTGGAGGGCCGATGAACACTGAAGCTTTCTTT. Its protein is CASSFGGPMNTEAFF.

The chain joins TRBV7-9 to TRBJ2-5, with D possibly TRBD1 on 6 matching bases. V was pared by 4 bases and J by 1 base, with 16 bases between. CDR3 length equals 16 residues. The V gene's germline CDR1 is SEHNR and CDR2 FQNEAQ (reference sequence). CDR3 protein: CASSSPLGRGQETQYF. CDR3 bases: TGTGCCAGCAGCTCACCTCTCGGCAGGGGCCAAGAGACCCAGTACTTC. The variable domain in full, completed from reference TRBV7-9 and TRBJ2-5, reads DTGVSQNPRHKITKRGQNVTFRCDPISEHNRLYWYRQTLGQGPEFLTYFQNEAQLEKSRLLSDRFSAERPKGSFSTLEIQRTEQGDSAMYLCASSSPLGRGQETQYFGPGTRLLVL.

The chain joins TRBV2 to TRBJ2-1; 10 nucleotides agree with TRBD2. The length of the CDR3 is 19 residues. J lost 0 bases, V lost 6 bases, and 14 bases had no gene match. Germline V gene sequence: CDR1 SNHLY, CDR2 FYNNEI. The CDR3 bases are TGTGCCAGCAGGGGAGCCGGGACTAGCGCTCGAAGCTCCTACAATGAGCAGTTCTTC. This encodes CASRGAGTSARSSYNEQFF.

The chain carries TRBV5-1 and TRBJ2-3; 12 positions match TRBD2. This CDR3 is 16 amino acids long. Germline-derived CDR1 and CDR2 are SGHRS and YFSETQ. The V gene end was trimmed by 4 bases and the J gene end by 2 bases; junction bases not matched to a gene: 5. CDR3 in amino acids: CASSPGLAGYTDTQYF. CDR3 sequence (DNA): TGCGCCAGCAGCCCTGGACTAGCGGGATACACAGATACGCAGTATTTT.

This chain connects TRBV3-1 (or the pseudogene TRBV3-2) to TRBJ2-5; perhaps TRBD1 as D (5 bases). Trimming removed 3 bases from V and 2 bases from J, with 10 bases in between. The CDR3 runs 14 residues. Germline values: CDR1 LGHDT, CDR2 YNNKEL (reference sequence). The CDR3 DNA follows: TGTGCCAGCAGCCATACCAGGACACAAGAGACCCAGTACTTC. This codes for CASSHTRTQETQYF.

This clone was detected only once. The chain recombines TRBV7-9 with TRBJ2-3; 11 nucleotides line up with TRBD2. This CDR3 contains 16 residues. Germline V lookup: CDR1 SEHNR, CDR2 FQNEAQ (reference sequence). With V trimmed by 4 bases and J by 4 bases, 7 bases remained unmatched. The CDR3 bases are TGTGCCAGCAGCTCCAGACTAGCGGGAACCCCAGATACGCAGTATTTT. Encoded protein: CASSSRLAGTPDTQYF.

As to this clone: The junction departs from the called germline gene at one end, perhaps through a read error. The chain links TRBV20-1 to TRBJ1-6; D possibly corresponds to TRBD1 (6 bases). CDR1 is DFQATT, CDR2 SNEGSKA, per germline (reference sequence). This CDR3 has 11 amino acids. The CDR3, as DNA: TGCAGTGCTTTCGGACAGCGCGCCTTAAGTTTT. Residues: CSAFGQRALSF.

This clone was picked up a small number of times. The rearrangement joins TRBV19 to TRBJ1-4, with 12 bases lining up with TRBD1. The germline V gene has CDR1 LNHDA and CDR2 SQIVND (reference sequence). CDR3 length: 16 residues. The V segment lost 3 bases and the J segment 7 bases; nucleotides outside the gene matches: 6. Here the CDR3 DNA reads TGTGCCAGTAGTATTCTTCGGGACAGGGGGCTTGAAAAACTGTTTTTT. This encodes CASSILRDRGLEKLFF.

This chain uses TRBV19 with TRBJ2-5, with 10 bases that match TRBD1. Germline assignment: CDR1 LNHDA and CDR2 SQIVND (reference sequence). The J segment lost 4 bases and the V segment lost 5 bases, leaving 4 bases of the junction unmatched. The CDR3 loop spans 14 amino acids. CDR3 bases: TGTGCCAGTAGTGCGGGACAGGGGATAGAGACCCAGTACTTC. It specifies CASSAGQGIETQYF.